A selection of T cell receptor beta chains follows, all from one sample in a study of blood T cell repertoires in COVID-19. The assay was immunoSEQ multiplex PCR, and TCRdb's table has in-frame clones only and misses some. The sample holds about 140,000 clones, under 90% seen once. Sequenced: peripheral blood. Receptors were obtained from a human donor in a cohort sampled during active COVID-19. Each CDR3 is given with its conserved first and last residue. D genes are given only for firm matches. A clone size is listed for some rows: how often the clone was seen (once, few, many), or a class if it is expanded.

>TRBD2|17|TRBV15|NA|TRBJ2-5
TGTGCCACCAGCAGAGATAGGCTAGCGGAGATTCAAGAGACCCAGTACTTC
CATSRDRLAEIQETQYF
>TRBD2|17|TRBV7-8|NA|TRBJ2-3
TGTGCCAGCAGCTCGCCCTACGGAGCGGGAGGGGGAGATACGCAGTATTTT
CASSSPYGAGGGDTQYF
>NA|13|TRBV28|once|TRBJ1-5
TGTGCCAGCAGACTAAACGGGAATCAGCCCCAGCATTTT
CASRLNGNQPQHF
>TRBD1|14|TRBV5-1|few|TRBJ2-7
TGCGCCAGCAGCCCTGACAGGGGCGCGTACGTGCAGTACTTC
CASSPDRGAYVQYF
>NA|15|TRBV19|once|TRBJ2-4
TGTGCCAGTAGTATTTGGACAGTGACCAAAAACATTCAGTACTTC
CASSIWTVTKNIQYF
>NA|15|TRBV5-1|NA|TRBJ2-3
TGCGCCAGCAGCCCCGCGGGACGGGGTGCAGATACGCAGTATTTT
CASSPAGRGADTQYF
>TRBD1|15|TRBV19|NA|TRBJ1-5
TGTGCCAGTAGTATAGGGACAGGATTGCATCAGCCCCAGCATTTT
CASSIGTGLHQPQHF
>NA|13|TRBV27|NA|TRBJ2-5
TGTGCCAGCAGCCGGGTGGGTAGAGAGACCCAGTACTTC
CASSRVGRETQYF
>NA|13|TRBV9|NA|TRBJ1-2
TGTGCCAGCAGCGTACAGGGGCCACATGGCTACACCTTC
CASSVQGPHGYTF
>TRBD1|15|TRBV7-2|NA|TRBJ2-7
TGTGCCAGCAGCCCCGCCCCGGGACAGACCCGAGAGCAGTACTTC
CASSPAPGQTREQYF
>TRBD2|17|TRBV25-1|NA|TRBJ2-5
TGTGCCAGCAGTGATTTAAGCGGGAGGGCCCCTCAAGAGACCCAGTACTTC
CASSDLSGRAPQETQYF
>TRBD1|15|TRBV28|few|TRBJ2-5
TGTGCCAGTCGACAGGGGGTTGCGCGGCAAGAGACCCAGTACTTC
CASRQGVARQETQYF
>TRBD2|15|TRBV5-5|NA|TRBJ2-7
TGTGCCAGCAGCGGCGCCGGGACTAGTATCTACGAGCAGTACTTC
CASSGAGTSIYEQYF
>NA|13|TRBV25-1|NA|TRBJ2-7
TGTGCCAGCAGCCCCAGGGGTGGTTACGAGCAGTACTTC
CASSPRGGYEQYF
>TRBD2|14|TRBV19|NA|TRBJ2-1
TGTGCCAGTAGTTCGGCGGGAGGTCAGAATGAGCAGTTCTTC
CASSSAGGQNEQFF
>NA|11|TRBV20-1|NA|TRBJ1-1
TGCACCAGCGGGGCGGACACTGAAGCTTTCTTT
CTSGADTEAFF
>TRBD2|13|TRBV6-5|NA|TRBJ2-1
TGTGCCAGCAAGACTAGCGGGGGCAATGAGCAGTTCTTC
CASKTSGGNEQFF
>NA|16|TRBV6-2/TRBV6-3|NA|TRBJ2-2
TGTGCCAGCAGTTACGAGGGAAGAGGGCACCCCGGGGAGCTGTTTTTT
CASSYEGRGHPGELFF
>TRBD1|15|TRBV18|NA|TRBJ2-3
TGTGCCAGCAAACCGGGACAGAGTTACACAGATACGCAGTATTTT
CASKPGQSYTDTQYF
>TRBD2|16|TRBV7-6|NA|TRBJ2-1
TGTGCCAGCAGCTTAGAGGGCCTAGCGGGAGGCAATGAGCAGTTCTTC
CASSLEGLAGGNEQFF
>TRBD1|15|TRBV7-2|NA|TRBJ1-6
TGTGCCAGCAGCCCACAGGGGGCGTTGAATTCACCCCTCCACTTT
CASSPQGALNSPLHF
>NA|13|TRBV5-1|NA|TRBJ1-1
TGCGCCAGCAGCTTTGGAGAGAACACTGAAGCTTTCTTT
CASSFGENTEAFF
>TRBD1|13|TRBV7-9|NA|TRBJ2-7
TGTGCCAGCAGCTTGCCGGGACAGCAGCCACCGTACTTC
CASSLPGQQPPYF
>TRBD2|14|TRBV28|NA|TRBJ2-7
TGTGCCAGCAGAGGCGGGACTACCTCCTACGAGCAGTACTTC
CASRGGTTSYEQYF
>TRBD2|14|TRBV6-1|NA|TRBJ2-7
TGTGCCAGCAGCGAACTAGCGGGATCCTACGAGCAGTACTTC
CASSELAGSYEQYF
>NA|14|TRBV28|NA|TRBJ1-1
TGTGCCAGTACCAACAGACGATTGAACACTGAAGCTTTCTTT
CASTNRRLNTEAFF
>NA|15|TRBV5-1|NA|TRBJ1-3
TGCGCCAGCAGCTTCGACAGCAGCTCTGGAAACACCATATATTTT
CASSFDSSSGNTIYF
>NA|14|TRBV2|few|TRBJ1-1
TGTGCCAGCAGTGAGTTAGGGAGGAACACTGAAGCTTTCTTT
CASSELGRNTEAFF
>TRBD2|15|TRBV10-3|NA|TRBJ2-3
TGTGCCATCAGTGCTAGCGGGTCGACGGGAGATACGCAGTATTTT
CAISASGSTGDTQYF
>NA|14|TRBV7-9|NA|TRBJ1-5
TGTGCCAGCAGCCTCCAGGGGAGCAATCAGCCCCAGCATTTT
CASSLQGSNQPQHF
>TRBD1|16|TRBV28|few|TRBJ1-6
TGTGCCAGCAGAGACGGGACAGGCTCGGGTAATTCACCCCTCCACTTT
CASRDGTGSGNSPLHF
>NA|13|TRBV28|NA|TRBJ2-7
TGTGCCATAGGGGCCTTGGGGTCCTACGAGCAGTACTTC
CAIGALGSYEQYF
>NA|15|TRBV5-1|few|TRBJ1-2
TGCGCCAGCAGCTTGGATGCATCGGGGGGCTATGGCTACACCTTC
CASSLDASGGYGYTF
>NA|15|TRBV7-2|NA|TRBJ2-5
TGTGCCAGCAGCTTAGGAGGGGGTCTCACAGAGACCCAGTACTTC
CASSLGGGLTETQYF
>TRBD2|15|TRBV5-1|NA|TRBJ2-7
TGCGCCAGCAGCCCAACTAGCGGGAGTTTCTACGAGCAGTACTTC
CASSPTSGSFYEQYF
>NA|16|TRBV7-5|NA|TRBJ1-2
TGTGTCAGAAGCTTAAAGCATGGGACAGTCAACTATGGCTACACCTTC
CVRSLKHGTVNYGYTF
>NA|17|TRBV10-3|NA|TRBJ2-6
TGTGCCATCAGTGATGGGACAACCACTTCTGGGGCCAACGTCCTGACTTTC
CAISDGTTTSGANVLTF
>TRBD1|15|TRBV15|NA|TRBJ2-1
TGTGCCACCAGCTTCCCTAAGGGGGCCAGAAATGAGCAGTTCTTC
CATSFPKGARNEQFF
>TRBD2|15|TRBV7-9|few|TRBJ2-1
TGTGCCAGCAGCACAACTAGCGGGAGCGGTAATGAGCAGTTCTTC
CASSTTSGSGNEQFF
>TRBD2|15|TRBV6-5|NA|TRBJ2-5
TGTGCCAGCACCCGTCTAGCGGGAGGGGAAGAGACCCAGTACTTC
CASTRLAGGEETQYF
>NA|15|TRBV28|NA|TRBJ1-4
TGTGCCAGCAGTTCCCCCGGGGCGGGGGGGGAAAAACTGTTTTTT
CASSSPGAGGEKLFF
>NA|14|TRBV6-2/TRBV6-3|NA|TRBJ2-7
TGTGCCAGCAGTTTCGGGGTAGGAGGGTACGAGCAGTACTTC
CASSFGVGGYEQYF
>NA|13|TRBV9|NA|TRBJ2-7
TGTGCCAGCAGCGTAACAGGAGCCTACGAGCAGTACTTC
CASSVTGAYEQYF
>TRBD1|14|TRBV3-1/TRBV3-2|NA|TRBJ1-5
TGTGCCAGCAGCCAATACAGGGGACGACAGCCCCAGCATTTT
CASSQYRGRQPQHF
>NA|15|TRBV7-6|NA|TRBJ1-1
TGTGCCAGCAGCTCAGGGAGGGAGATGAACACTGAAGCTTTCTTT
CASSSGREMNTEAFF
>TRBD1|16|TRBV27|NA|TRBJ1-5
TGTGCCAGCAGTTTAATTGGGCAGGGGGCGAATCAGCCCCAGCATTTT
CASSLIGQGANQPQHF
>NA|15|TRBV7-3|NA|TRBJ2-7
TGTGCCAGCAGCTTTGGGACTGGGAGCTCCTACGAGCAGTACTTC
CASSFGTGSSYEQYF